This T cell receptor beta chain derives from a study of persistence of HIV-infected CD4 T cells. Study details: A median of 8 years of suppressive ART preceded sampling.

Whole-study findings and limits: Degenerate expanded CDR3beta sequences were enriched among CMV- and Gag-responding cells. Bulk TCR data could not be restricted to HIV-1-infected CMV-responding cells.

The stimulus was an HIV-1 Gag 15-mer peptide pool, about 1 ug/peptide/mL. Memory cells lacking CD40L and CD69 with high CD45RO were sorted. Donors had CD4+ T cell counts above 400 cells/uL and were CMV-seropositive. This was the immunoSEQ version 4 assay in survey mode. Only in-frame clones appear in the TCRdb table, and some are missing; sequencing was by immunoSEQ multiplex PCR. In the table there are more than 30,000 clones, roughly four fifths of which are singletons. Details on this clone: Its antigen is undetermined.

The germline gives CDR1 MGHDK, CDR2 SYGVNS. With V trimmed by 4 bases and J by 9 bases, 6 bases remained unmatched. The CDR3 runs to 13 residues. This chain connects TRBV25-1 to TRBJ2-4, with 7 bases aligning to TRBD1. This clonotype was sampled from an adult woman with HIV who was CMV-seropositive. The sample here was CD4+ T cells sorted from PBMCs after approximately 19-hour stimulation, taken from a patient who received antiretroviral therapy. CDR3 in DNA: TGTGCCAGCAGTGGGAGACAGGGTAGCATTCAGTACTTC. It encodes CASSGRQGSIQYF.